This entry is about one T cell receptor (beta chain). Its antigen is undetermined. The sample comes from a study of OX40 agonist ivuxolimab in advanced cancers. Overall study: In this trial design, patients received ivuxolimab intravenously at 0.01 to 10 mg/kg every 2 weeks. Study-level points and caveats: Low normalized T-cell clonal expansion was also seen in some nonresponders. CD4+ and CD8+ blood T cells expanded clonally by week 6 at 0.1 to 3.0 mg/kg.

Sequenced by immunoSEQ multiplex PCR; TCRdb stores in-frame clones only, minus some. The sample holds 50,000 to 70,000 clones, roughly 80% seen once. Systemic immunosuppression or a history of autoimmune disease excluded patients. CDR1 is MDHEN, CDR2 SYDVKM, per germline. The CDR3 contains 14 residues. V lost 5 bases to trimming and J lost 0 bases, with 8 bases between them. The sequenced sample was CD4+ or CD8+ T cells sorted from blood, obtained in a trial of the OX40 agonist ivuxolimab. This clonotype was obtained from an adult with an advanced solid tumor such as melanoma, head and neck, liver or kidney cancer. The V call is TRBV28, the J call TRBJ2-4; D unresolved. The chain's CDR3 is CASSRQLAKNIQYF. As DNA, the CDR3 is TGTGCCAGCAGTCGCCAACTAGCCAAAAACATTCAGTACTTC.